This TCR beta chain was profiled in a study of neurological immune-mediated disorders. Regarding the study as a whole: The greatest TCR clonal expansion occurred in HTLV-1-associated myelopathy and the least in multiple sclerosis, which fell below healthy controls. No clinical or MRI feature was associated with the multiple sclerosis repertoire cluster.

TCRdb reprocessed the 5' RACE reads via MiXCR and lists one record per CDR3 protein. Of tens of thousands of distinct CDR3 sequences listed, roughly 5.5% are singletons. This clonotype was seen more than once but under ten times. Its antigen is undetermined. A single base separates this from a much larger clone, so it may be a read error. Germline lookup yields CDR1 MNHNY and CDR2 SVGAGI (reference sequence). V shed 4 bases and J shed 12 bases, with 22 bases lying between them. The CDR3 runs 16 residues. Unsorted libraries were prepared from 2 million PBMCs that had been stored at -80 C. The specimen was PBMCs. This receptor was identified in a man between 18 and 29 years old with multiple sclerosis. The chain carries TRBV6-6 and TRBJ2-6; D is ambiguous. The CDR3 reads CASSFESTERPVVLTF. The CDR3 DNA reads TGTGCCAGCAGTTTCGAATCGACTGAAAGGCCGGTCGTCCTGACTTTC.